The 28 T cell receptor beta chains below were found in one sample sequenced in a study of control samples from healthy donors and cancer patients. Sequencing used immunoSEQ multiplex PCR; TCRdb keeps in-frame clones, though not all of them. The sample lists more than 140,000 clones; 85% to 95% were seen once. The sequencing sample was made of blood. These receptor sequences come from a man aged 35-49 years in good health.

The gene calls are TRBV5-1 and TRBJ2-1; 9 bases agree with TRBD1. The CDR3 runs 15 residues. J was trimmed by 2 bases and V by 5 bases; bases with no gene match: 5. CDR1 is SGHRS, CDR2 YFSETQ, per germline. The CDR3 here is CASRSRQGAYNEQFF. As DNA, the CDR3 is TGCGCCAGCAGGTCTCGACAGGGGGCCTACAATGAGCAGTTCTTC.

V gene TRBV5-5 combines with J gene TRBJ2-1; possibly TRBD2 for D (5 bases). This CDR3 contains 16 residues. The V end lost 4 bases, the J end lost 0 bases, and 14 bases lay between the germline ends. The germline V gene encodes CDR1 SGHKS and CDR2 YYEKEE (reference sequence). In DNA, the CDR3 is TGTGCCAGCAGCCTGGAGCGGACCAGCTCCTACAATGAGCAGTTCTTC. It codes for CASSLERTSSYNEQFF.

This CDR3 is CATSELAGSGANVLTF. CDR3 DNA: TGTGCCACCAGTGAGCTAGCGGGATCAGGGGCCAACGTCCTGACTTTC. The chain uses TRBV24-1 and TRBJ2-6, with 9 bases matching TRBD2. The CDR3 sequence is 16 residues long. Germline V gene lookup returns CDR1 KGHDR and CDR2 SFDVKD. J was trimmed by 4 bases and V by 4 bases; bases with no gene match: 4.

CDR3 in amino acids: CASSLSRGGAYEQYF. In nucleotides, the CDR3 is TGTGCCAGCAGTTTATCACGGGGGGGGGCCTACGAGCAGTACTTC. The chain is built from TRBV27 and TRBJ2-7; 8 bases match TRBD2. This CDR3 has 15 amino acids. V lost 0 bases, J lost 2 bases, and 3 bases stayed unmatched. In germline, CDR1 is MNHEY, CDR2 SMNVEV (reference sequence).

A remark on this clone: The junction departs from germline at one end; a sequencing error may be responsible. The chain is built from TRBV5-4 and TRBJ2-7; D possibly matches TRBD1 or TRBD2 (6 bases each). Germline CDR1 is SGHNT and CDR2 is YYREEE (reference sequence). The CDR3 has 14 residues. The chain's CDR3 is CASSLGGTSYEQYF. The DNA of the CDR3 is TGTGCCAGCAGTTTGGGGGGCACCTCCTACGAGCAGTACTTC.

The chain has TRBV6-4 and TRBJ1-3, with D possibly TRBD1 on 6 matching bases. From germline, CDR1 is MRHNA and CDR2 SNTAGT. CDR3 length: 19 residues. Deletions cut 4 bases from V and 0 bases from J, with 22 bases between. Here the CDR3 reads CASSVGLPRRGSSGNTIYF. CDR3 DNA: TGTGCCAGCAGTGTAGGGCTACCTAGGAGGGGGTCCTCTGGAAACACCATATATTTT.

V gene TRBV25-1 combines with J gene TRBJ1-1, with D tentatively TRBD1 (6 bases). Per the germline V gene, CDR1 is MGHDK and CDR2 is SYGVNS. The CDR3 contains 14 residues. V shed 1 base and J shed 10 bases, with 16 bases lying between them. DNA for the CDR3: TGTGCCAGCAGTGAATCGGTTCTAACAGGGCGAGCTTTCTTT. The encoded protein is CASSESVLTGRAFF.

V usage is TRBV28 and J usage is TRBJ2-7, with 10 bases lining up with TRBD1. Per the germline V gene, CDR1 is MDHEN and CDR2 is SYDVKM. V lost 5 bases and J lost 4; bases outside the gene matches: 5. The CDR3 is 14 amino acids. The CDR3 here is CASSPRDRGYEQYF. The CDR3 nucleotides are TGTGCCAGCAGTCCCAGGGACAGGGGTTACGAGCAGTACTTC.

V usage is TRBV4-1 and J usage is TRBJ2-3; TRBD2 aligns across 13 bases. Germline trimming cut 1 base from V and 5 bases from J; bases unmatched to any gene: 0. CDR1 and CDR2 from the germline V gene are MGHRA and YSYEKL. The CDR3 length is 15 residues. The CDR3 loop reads CASSQGTSGRDTQYF. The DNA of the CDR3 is TGCGCCAGCAGCCAAGGGACTAGCGGGAGAGATACGCAGTATTTT.

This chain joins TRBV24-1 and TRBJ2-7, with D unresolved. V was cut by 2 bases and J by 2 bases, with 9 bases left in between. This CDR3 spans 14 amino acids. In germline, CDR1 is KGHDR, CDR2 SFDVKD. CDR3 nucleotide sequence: TGTGCCACCAGTGATTCCCTGAACACCTACGAGCAGTACTTC. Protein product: CATSDSLNTYEQYF.

Written as DNA, the CDR3 is TGTGCCAGCAGCCCAGAACTTGACCGGTTCACTGGAAACACCATATATTTT. Its translation: CASSPELDRFTGNTIYF. The rearrangement joins TRBV9 to TRBJ1-3, with D unresolved. This CDR3 is 17 amino acids long. Germline V gene lookup returns CDR1 SGDLS and CDR2 YYNGEE. Between the trimmed V and J ends, which lost 4 bases and 2 bases, there was a span of 19 bases.

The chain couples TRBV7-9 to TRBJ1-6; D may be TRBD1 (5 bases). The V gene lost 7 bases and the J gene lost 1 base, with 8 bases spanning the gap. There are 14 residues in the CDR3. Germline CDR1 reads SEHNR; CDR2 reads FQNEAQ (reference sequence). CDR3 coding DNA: TGTGCCAGCACTGGGACGTCCTATAATTCACCCCTCCACTTT. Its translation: CASTGTSYNSPLHF.

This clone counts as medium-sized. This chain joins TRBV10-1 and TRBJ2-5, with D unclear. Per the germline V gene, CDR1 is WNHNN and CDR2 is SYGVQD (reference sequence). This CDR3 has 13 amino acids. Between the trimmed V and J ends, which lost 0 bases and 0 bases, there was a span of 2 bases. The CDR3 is CASSESYQETQYF. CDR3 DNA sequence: TGCGCCAGCAGTGAGTCCTACCAAGAGACCCAGTACTTC.

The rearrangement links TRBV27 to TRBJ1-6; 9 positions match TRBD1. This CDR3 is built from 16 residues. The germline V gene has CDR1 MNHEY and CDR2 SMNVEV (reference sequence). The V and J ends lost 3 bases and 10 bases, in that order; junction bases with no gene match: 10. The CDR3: CASSFLPGTGNSPLHF. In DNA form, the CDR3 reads TGTGCCAGCAGTTTCCTCCCAGGGACAGGGAACTCACCCCTCCACTTT.

CDR3 sequence reads: CASSTGGAYEQYF. The CDR3 coding sequence is TGTGCCAGCAGCACCGGAGGGGCCTACGAGCAGTACTTC. This chain joins TRBV11-3 and TRBJ2-7; D might be TRBD2 (6 bases). Trimming took 5 bases from V and 2 from J, leaving 10 bases between them. The CDR3 is 13 residues long. CDR1 SGHNT and CDR2 YENEEA come from the germline V gene.

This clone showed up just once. CDR3 sequence reads: CASSLPAGQGARGYTF. The CDR3 DNA sequence: TGTGCCAGCAGCTTACCGGCCGGACAGGGGGCGAGAGGCTACACCTTC. The V gene is TRBV7-3, the J gene TRBJ1-2; 11 nucleotides align to TRBD1. The V gene's germline CDR1 is SGHTA and CDR2 FQGTGA. J gave up 8 bases and V 2 bases, and 10 bases lay outside the gene matches. The CDR3 loop spans 16 amino acids.

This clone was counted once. The CDR3 loop is CASSLGDYGYTF. CDR3 bases: TGTGCCAGCAGCTTGGGGGACTATGGCTACACCTTC. This sequence joins TRBV7-9 and TRBJ1-2, with a weak D call TRBD1 (5 bases). This CDR3 spans 12 amino acids. With 3 bases removed from V and 3 bases from J, the gap between germline ends came to 5 bases. CDR1 is SEHNR, CDR2 FQNEAQ, per germline (reference sequence).

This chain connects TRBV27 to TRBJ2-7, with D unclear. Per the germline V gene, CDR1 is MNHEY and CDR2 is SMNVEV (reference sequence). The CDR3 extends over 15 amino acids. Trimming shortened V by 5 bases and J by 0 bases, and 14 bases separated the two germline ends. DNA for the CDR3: TGTGCCAGCAGTCCAAACATATTGAGCTCCTACGAGCAGTACTTC. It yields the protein CASSPNILSSYEQYF.

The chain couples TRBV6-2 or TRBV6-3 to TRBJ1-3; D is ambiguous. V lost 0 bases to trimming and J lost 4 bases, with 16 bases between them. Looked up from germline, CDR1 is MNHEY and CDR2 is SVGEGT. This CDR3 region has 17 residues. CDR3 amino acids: CASSYSSRGPGGNTIYF. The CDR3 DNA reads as TGTGCCAGCAGTTACTCCTCTCGAGGACCCGGCGGAAACACCATATATTTT.

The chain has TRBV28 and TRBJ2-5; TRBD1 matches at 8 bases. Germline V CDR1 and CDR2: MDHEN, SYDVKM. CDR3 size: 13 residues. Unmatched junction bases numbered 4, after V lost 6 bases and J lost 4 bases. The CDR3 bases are TGTGCCAGCAGGACCAGGGGGCCAGAGACCCAGTACTTC. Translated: CASRTRGPETQYF.

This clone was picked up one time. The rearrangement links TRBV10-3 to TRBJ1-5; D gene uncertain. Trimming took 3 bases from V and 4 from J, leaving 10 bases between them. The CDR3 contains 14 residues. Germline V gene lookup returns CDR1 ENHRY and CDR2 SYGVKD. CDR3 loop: CAISDVAANQPQHF. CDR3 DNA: TGTGCCATCAGTGATGTGGCAGCGAATCAGCCCCAGCATTTT.

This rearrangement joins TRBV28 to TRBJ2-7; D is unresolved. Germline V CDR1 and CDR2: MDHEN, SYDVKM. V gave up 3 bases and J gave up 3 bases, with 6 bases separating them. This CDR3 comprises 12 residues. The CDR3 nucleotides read TGTGCCAGCAGTTTTTCCAGCTACGAGCAGTACTTC. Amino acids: CASSFSSYEQYF.

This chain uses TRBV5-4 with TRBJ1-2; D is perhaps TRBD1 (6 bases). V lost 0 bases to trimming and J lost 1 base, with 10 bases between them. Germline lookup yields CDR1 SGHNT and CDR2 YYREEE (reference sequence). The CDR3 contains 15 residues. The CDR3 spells CASSLEQGRNYGYTF. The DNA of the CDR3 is TGTGCCAGCAGCTTGGAACAGGGACGTAACTATGGCTACACCTTC.

The CDR3 DNA follows: TGTGCCAGCAGTTCTTCCCGCGATCCTGGAAACACCATATATTTT. Amino acids: CASSSSRDPGNTIYF. This sequence joins TRBV27 and TRBJ1-3, with no clear D. V gave up 4 bases and J gave up 2 bases, with 12 bases separating them. Germline V gene lookup returns CDR1 MNHEY and CDR2 SMNVEV (reference sequence). CDR3 length: 15 amino acids.

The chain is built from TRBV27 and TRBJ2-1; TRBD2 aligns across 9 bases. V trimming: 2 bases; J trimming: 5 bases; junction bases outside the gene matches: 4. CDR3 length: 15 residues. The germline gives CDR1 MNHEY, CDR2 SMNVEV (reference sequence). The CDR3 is CASSLRGRANNEQFF. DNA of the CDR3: TGTGCCAGCAGTTTACGCGGGAGGGCCAACAATGAGCAGTTCTTC.

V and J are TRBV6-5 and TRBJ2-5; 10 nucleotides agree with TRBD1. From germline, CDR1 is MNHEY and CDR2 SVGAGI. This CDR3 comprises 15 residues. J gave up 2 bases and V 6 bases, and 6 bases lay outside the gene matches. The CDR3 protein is CASSAGTGAQETQYF. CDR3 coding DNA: TGTGCCAGCAGCGCCGGGACAGGGGCGCAAGAGACCCAGTACTTC.

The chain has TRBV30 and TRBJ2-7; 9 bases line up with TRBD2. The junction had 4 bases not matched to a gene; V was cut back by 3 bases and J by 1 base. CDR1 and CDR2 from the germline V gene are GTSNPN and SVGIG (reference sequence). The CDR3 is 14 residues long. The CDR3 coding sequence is TGTGCCTGGAGGGGGACTAGCAGTTCCTACGAGCAGTACTTC. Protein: CAWRGTSSSYEQYF.

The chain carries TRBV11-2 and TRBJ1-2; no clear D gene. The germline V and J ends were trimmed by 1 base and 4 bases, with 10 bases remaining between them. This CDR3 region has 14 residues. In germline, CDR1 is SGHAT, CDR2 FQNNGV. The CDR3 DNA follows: TGTGCCAGCAGCTTAGGGGGAGCTGGCTATGGCTACACCTTC. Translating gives CASSLGGAGYGYTF.